These T cell receptor beta chains were read from a single sample in a study of T cells in Graves' hyperthyroidism and ophthalmopathy. TCRdb re-derived calls from the multiplex PCR reads in MiXCR, one entry per CDR3 protein. The data contain roughly 500,000 distinct CDR3 sequences, around 45% of them singletons. The sample taken for sequencing was peripheral blood or thyroid tissue (not recorded which). The origin of the receptors is an adult woman with Graves' disease, either hyperthyroidism or ophthalmopathy (not recorded which). The CDR3 runs from the conserved cysteine through the conserved F or W. D genes are given only for firm matches. Where a row states a size, it is once, few, many or the class of an expanded clone; other rows omit it.

V	size	J	D	DNA	CDR3
TRBV14	.	TRBJ2-5	.	TGTGCCAGCAGCCCTGGACCTTACGTGGAGACCCAGTACTTC	CASSPGPYVETQYF
TRBV10-3	few	TRBJ1-1	.	TGTGCCATCAGGGAAGACCCCCGCCCTGAAGCTTTCTTT	CAIREDPRPEAFF
TRBV5-1	.	TRBJ1-4	.	TGCGCCAGCAGCTTGTTCGCGGGGGATAAACTGTTTTTT	CASSLFAGDKLFF
TRBV6-4	.	TRBJ1-1	.	TGTGCCAGCAGCCAAGCAAAGGCGTACACTGAAGCTTTCTTT	CASSQAKAYTEAFF
TRBV7-8	many	TRBJ2-2	TRBD2	TGTGCCAGCAGACCCCGGGGAGCGGGAGTACGGGAGCTGTTTTTT	CASRPRGAGVRELFF
TRBV20-1	many	TRBJ1-5	.	TGCAGTGCTATAATGGGCAAGGGAGCCCAAGAGCCCCAGCATTTT	CSAIMGKGAQEPQHF
TRBV25-1	.	TRBJ1-2	.	TGTGCCAGCAGTTTACCCGGGCCCGCGCATGGCTACACCTTC	CASSLPGPAHGYTF
TRBV2	many	TRBJ1-5	.	TGTGCCAGCAGTGAAGAGGTGGGTCAGCCCCAGCATTTT	CASSEEVGQPQHF
TRBV7-3	few	TRBJ2-1	.	TGTGCCAGCAGCTTACTTAAGTGGGGGGAGCAGTTCTTC	CASSLLKWGEQFF
TRBV12-3/TRBV12-4	many	TRBJ2-7	.	TGTGCCAGCAGTTTACACGGGAGCAGAGACGAGCAGTACTTC	CASSLHGSRDEQYF
TRBV7-8	many	TRBJ2-7	.	TGTGCCAGCAGTCTAAGTCCGGTGCAGTACTTC	CASSLSPVQYF